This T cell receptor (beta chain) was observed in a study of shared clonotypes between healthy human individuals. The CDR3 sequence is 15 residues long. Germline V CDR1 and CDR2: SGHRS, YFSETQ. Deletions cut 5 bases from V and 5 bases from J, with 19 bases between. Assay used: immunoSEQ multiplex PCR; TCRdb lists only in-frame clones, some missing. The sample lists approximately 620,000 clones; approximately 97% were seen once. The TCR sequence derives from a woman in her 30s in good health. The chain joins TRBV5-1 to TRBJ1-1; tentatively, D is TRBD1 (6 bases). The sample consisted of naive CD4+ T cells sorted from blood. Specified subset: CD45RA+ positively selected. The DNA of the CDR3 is TGCGCCAGCAGAGAAGGGACATCCCAAGGTACTGAAGCTTTCTTT. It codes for CASREGTSQGTEAFF. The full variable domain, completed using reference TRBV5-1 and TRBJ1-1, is KAGVTQTPRYLIKTRGQQVTLSCSPISGHRSVSWYQQTPGQGLQFLFEYFSETQRNKGNFPGRFSGRQFSNSRSEMNVSTLELGDSALYLCASREGTSQGTEAFFGQGTRLTVV.